This T cell receptor (beta chain) was sequenced during a study of blood T cells in healthy people across ages. This clonotype occurred many times. Trimming shortened V by 3 bases and J by 0 bases, and 30 bases separated the two germline ends. The CDR3 covers 22 residues. Each donor supplied around 10 milliliters of peripheral blood. A second PCR, run for about 7 to 12 cycles, used a sample-barcoded 5' primer plus a J-beta primer mix. TCRdb passed the 5' RACE reads through MiXCR, listing each CDR3 protein once. The data contain about 800,000 distinct CDR3 sequences, roughly 25% of them singletons. These same data were also listed under a study on T cells of mothers and their children. That work states: Per mother, over 8.5 million TCR beta CDR3 reads were obtained; per child, 2.5 million to 3.5 million. Detection of persistent microchimeric T cell clones did not occur.

Specimen: blood. This TCR was sampled from a boy aged 5-17 years in good health. This chain uses TRBV12-3 or TRBV12-4 with TRBJ1-3; TRBD1 is a possible D gene (6 bases). CDR3 bases: TGTGCCAGCAGTTTTCGCTCGCCGATTGCTACAGACAGGTCGGCCTCTGGAAACACCATATATTTT. Its translation is CASSFRSPIATDRSASGNTIYF.